This is a list of T cell receptor beta chains from one sample in a study of graft-versus-host responses after intestinal transplantation. Method: immunoSEQ multiplex PCR; TCRdb's copy keeps in-frame clones and lacks some. The sample shows 95,000 to 110,000 clones, roughly 93% of them seen only once. Antigens for these TCRs are unknown. This material consisted of unstimulated CD8+ T cells sorted from spleen or lymph node cells, taken before intestinal transplant. These receptor sequences come from a human donor who received an intestinal transplant. CDR3s leave out the opening cysteine and the closing phenylalanine or tryptophan. Each record gives: V gene, J gene, CDR3 protein.

v_call: TRBV5-1; j_call: TRBJ1-1; cdr3_aa: ASSSNTEAF
v_call: TRBV9; j_call: TRBJ1-1; cdr3_aa: ASSLGANTEAF
v_call: TRBV2; j_call: TRBJ2-3; cdr3_aa: ASPFPGQVSTDTQY
v_call: TRBV30; j_call: TRBJ2-1; cdr3_aa: AWSQPDNEQF
v_call: TRBV6-6; j_call: TRBJ1-1; cdr3_aa: ASKVGEDTEAF
v_call: TRBV2; j_call: TRBJ2-3; cdr3_aa: AGEGREADTQY
v_call: TRBV5-6; j_call: TRBJ2-1; cdr3_aa: ASSLRTGSYNEQF
v_call: TRBV6-5; j_call: TRBJ1-5; cdr3_aa: ASSYQGMVGGPQH
v_call: TRBV10-2; j_call: TRBJ2-3; cdr3_aa: ASSASGASTDTQY
v_call: TRBV7-9; j_call: TRBJ2-1; cdr3_aa: ASSSVGNEQF
v_call: TRBV6-1; j_call: TRBJ1-1; cdr3_aa: ASSERQANTEAF
v_call: TRBV6-6; j_call: TRBJ1-1; cdr3_aa: ASSETEAF
v_call: TRBV27; j_call: TRBJ1-2; cdr3_aa: ASSLDQGGIGGYT
v_call: TRBV6-1; j_call: TRBJ1-5; cdr3_aa: ASKQKGGVNQPQH
v_call: TRBV10-1; j_call: TRBJ2-3; cdr3_aa: ASSESRGGSTDTQY
v_call: TRBV9; j_call: TRBJ1-1; cdr3_aa: ASSPSGNTEAF
v_call: TRBV7-8; j_call: TRBJ1-2; cdr3_aa: ASSLYPRWRGNYGYT
v_call: TRBV9; j_call: TRBJ2-3; cdr3_aa: ASSASGPPGDTQY
v_call: TRBV5-1; j_call: TRBJ2-1; cdr3_aa: ASSGGVSGYNEQF
v_call: TRBV15; j_call: TRBJ2-1; cdr3_aa: ATSSDWNEQF
v_call: TRBV5-1; j_call: TRBJ2-5; cdr3_aa: ASSSYDRETQY
v_call: TRBV6-6; j_call: TRBJ1-6; cdr3_aa: ASSYNGEYNSPLH
v_call: TRBV27; j_call: TRBJ2-7; cdr3_aa: ASSTLQGYEQY
v_call: TRBV2; j_call: TRBJ2-6; cdr3_aa: ASSESIDPGANVLT
v_call: TRBV7-9; j_call: TRBJ1-1; cdr3_aa: ASTTGNTEAF
v_call: TRBV9; j_call: TRBJ1-1; cdr3_aa: ASSRWAGETEAF
v_call: TRBV5-1; j_call: TRBJ1-1; cdr3_aa: ASSELTMNTEAF
v_call: TRBV27; j_call: TRBJ1-1; cdr3_aa: ASSSIPVDEAF
v_call: TRBV5-1; j_call: TRBJ1-2; cdr3_aa: ASSLAPYVSWTPYGYT
v_call: TRBV19; j_call: TRBJ2-1; cdr3_aa: ASSILPIVNNEQF
v_call: TRBV25-1; j_call: TRBJ2-5; cdr3_aa: ASSERYGVEQETQY
v_call: TRBV11-1; j_call: TRBJ1-2; cdr3_aa: ASSSNLTIRNTYGYT
v_call: TRBV7-8; j_call: TRBJ1-5; cdr3_aa: ASSGRGPNQPQH
v_call: TRBV5-4; j_call: TRBJ1-4; cdr3_aa: ASSFGGRGEKLF
v_call: TRBV25-1; j_call: TRBJ1-6; cdr3_aa: ASSEVSTGSPLH
v_call: TRBV27; j_call: TRBJ2-7; cdr3_aa: ASAEQGGDEQY
v_call: TRBV9; j_call: TRBJ1-2; cdr3_aa: ASSPNAKGGLHGYT
v_call: TRBV27; j_call: TRBJ1-4; cdr3_aa: ASSPRTGRGEKLF
v_call: TRBV9; j_call: TRBJ2-3; cdr3_aa: ASSVSGDRTDTQY
v_call: TRBV5-6; j_call: TRBJ1-1; cdr3_aa: ASSLDLNTEAF
v_call: TRBV5-4; j_call: TRBJ1-4; cdr3_aa: ASSLFSGTGNEKLF
v_call: TRBV7-6; j_call: TRBJ2-3; cdr3_aa: ASSFGGGATDTQY
v_call: TRBV18; j_call: TRBJ1-5; cdr3_aa: ASSPEGQGYNSNQPQH
v_call: TRBV27; j_call: TRBJ2-3; cdr3_aa: ASSQGADTQY
v_call: TRBV18; j_call: TRBJ2-5; cdr3_aa: ASSPAAGAQETQY
v_call: TRBV4-1; j_call: TRBJ1-1; cdr3_aa: ASSQDAREGYTEAF
v_call: TRBV14; j_call: TRBJ2-3; cdr3_aa: ASSQVTSSRDTQY
v_call: TRBV6-5; j_call: TRBJ2-1; cdr3_aa: ASLFDNEQF
v_call: TRBV29-1; j_call: TRBJ2-5; cdr3_aa: SVVRFYQY
v_call: TRBV7-9; j_call: TRBJ1-3; cdr3_aa: ASSLTGPSGNTIY
v_call: TRBV5-4; j_call: TRBJ2-7; cdr3_aa: ASSLEVAGRSYEQY
v_call: TRBV7-3; j_call: TRBJ2-1; cdr3_aa: ASSLAGPYNEQF
v_call: TRBV9; j_call: TRBJ1-2; cdr3_aa: ANDGGDRTNGYT
v_call: TRBV27; j_call: TRBJ1-2; cdr3_aa: ASAFQGDYGYT